The 4 T cell receptor beta chains reported below all come from one sample, sequenced in a study of regulatory T cells in long-lasting Graves disease. Time point defined: newly diagnosed GD, antithyroid drugs for less than 3 months. After RNA was extracted from PBMCs, the TCR library was made from it. Sequencing libraries for TCR beta were prepared with iRepertoire HTBI primers and Arm-PCR of CDR3 regions. MiXCR, applied by TCRdb to the multiplex PCR reads, yields one record per CDR3 protein. Of approximately 310,000 distinct CDR3 sequences listed, about 20% are singletons. The specimen was peripheral blood mononuclear cells (PBMCs), collected at new diagnosis, from a patient treated with antithyroid drugs. The source of these receptors is a female donor with Graves disease.

The V gene is TRBV5-1, the J gene TRBJ1-1; D is unresolved. Trimming took off 0 bases at V and 4 bases at J, with 16 bases between the two ends. Germline values: CDR1 SGHRS, CDR2 YFSETQ. The CDR3 totals 16 residues. The CDR3 is CASSLALGVGFTEAFF. CDR3 coding DNA: TGCGCCAGCAGCTTGGCCCTCGGGGTTGGGTTCACTGAAGCTTTCTTT.

This clonotype was seen repeatedly, ten times or more. The chain carries TRBV7-8 and TRBJ2-3; the D is unclear. The CDR3 sequence is 11 residues long. The germline V and J ends were trimmed by 4 bases and 3 bases, with 2 bases remaining between them. CDR1 and CDR2 (germline): SGHVS, FQNEAQ. This CDR3 is CASSWTDTQYF. The DNA for the CDR3 is TGTGCCAGCAGCTGGACAGATACGCAGTATTTT.

This clonotype has only a few counts. V is TRBV19 and J is TRBJ2-5, with 10 bases aligning to TRBD2. From germline, CDR1 is LNHDA and CDR2 SQIVND (reference sequence). Unmatched junction bases numbered 8, after V lost 6 bases and J lost 4 bases. The CDR3 consists of 15 residues. The CDR3 region is CASSKAGGWGETQYF. CDR3 bases: TGTGCCAGTAGCAAAGCGGGAGGGTGGGGAGAGACCCAGTACTTC. The full variable domain, with the rest looked up from reference TRBV19 and TRBJ2-5, is DGGITQSPKYLFRKEGQNVTLSCEQNLNHDAMYWYRQDPGQGLRLIYYSQIVNDFQKGDIAEGYSVSREKKESFPLTVTSAQKNPTAFYLCASSKAGGWGETQYFGPGTRLLVL.

The sample holds a few counts of this clonotype. The chain carries TRBV3-1 and TRBJ1-6; 7 bases match TRBD1. With 3 bases clipped from V and 7 bases from J, the junction kept 6 bases outside the gene matches. The germline V gene has CDR1 LGHDT and CDR2 YNNKEL (reference sequence). The CDR3 runs to 15 residues. CDR3 loop: CASSQRQGQNSPLHF. DNA of the CDR3: TGTGCCAGCAGCCAGCGACAGGGTCAGAATTCACCCCTCCACTTT.